These 30 T cell receptor beta chains came from one sample sequenced in a study of patients and donors after allogeneic stem cell transplantation. TCRdb reprocessed the RT-PCR reads with MiXCR, giving one entry per CDR3 protein. The table has about 76,000 distinct CDR3 sequences, 26% seen once. The specimen sequenced was blood, either unsorted or a sorted T cell fraction (not recorded which). Receptors were obtained from a human donor who was either an allogeneic HSCT recipient or a stem cell or donor lymphocyte infusion donor (not recorded which). It is not recorded whose cells these are; they may come from a transplant donor.

This clonotype has a handful of counts. The rearrangement joins TRBV4-2 to TRBJ1-5; 8 bases agree with TRBD1. Germline CDR1 LGHNA, CDR2 YNFKEQ. With V trimmed by 4 bases and J by 6 bases, 11 bases remained unmatched. The CDR3 covers 16 residues. The CDR3 nucleotides are TGTGCCAGCAGCCCGTTCTCAGGGGGCGCCGGTCAGCCCCAGCATTTT. Protein product: CASSPFSGGAGQPQHF.

In this sample, this clonotype turned up a few times. The CDR3 bases are TGCAGCGTGGCCCCGGAGACAGGGGAAGAGACCCAGTACTTC. It is translated as CSVAPETGEETQYF. J is TRBJ2-5 and V is TRBV29-1; 8 nucleotides line up with TRBD1. The ends lost 6 bases at V and 3 bases at J; junction bases unmatched: 9. The CDR3 runs to 14 residues. The germline V gene encodes CDR1 SQVTM and CDR2 ANQGSEA.

The J gene is TRBJ2-5, the V gene TRBV12-3 or TRBV12-4, with D hard to call. The CDR3 covers 13 residues. With 1 base removed from V and 5 bases from J, the gap between germline ends came to 8 bases. This CDR3 is CASSLEVSETQYF. The DNA of the CDR3 is TGTGCCAGCAGTTTAGAGGTTTCGGAGACCCAGTACTTC.

This clonotype was seen more than once but under ten times. The chain links TRBV12-3 or TRBV12-4 to TRBJ2-5, with 8 bases lining up with TRBD2. With V trimmed by 8 bases and J by 5 bases, 10 bases remained unmatched. The CDR3 totals 14 residues. The CDR3 region is CASARGGVRETQYF. The CDR3 coding sequence is TGTGCCAGCGCCCGGGGGGGCGTTCGGGAGACCCAGTACTTC.

This clonotype has only a few counts. V usage is TRBV24-1 and J usage is TRBJ2-3, with TRBD1 as a possible D gene (6 bases). Germline lookup yields CDR1 KGHDR and CDR2 SFDVKD. This CDR3 spans 16 amino acids. Trimming left V 2 bases short and J 0 bases short, with 11 bases between. The CDR3: CATSDSDSPSTDTQYF. CDR3 in DNA: TGTGCCACCAGTGATTCGGACAGTCCTAGCACAGATACGCAGTATTTT.

There are a few counts of this clonotype. The rearrangement uses TRBV12-3 or TRBV12-4 and TRBJ2-1; D might be TRBD2 (7 bases). Trimming pared 5 bases from V and 4 bases from J, leaving 15 bases between. The CDR3 spans 15 residues. Here the CDR3 DNA reads TGTGCCAGCAGTCCAGGAGGGGGGGTTTACAATGAGCAGTTCTTC. This gives the protein CASSPGGGVYNEQFF.

This clonotype was counted only a few times. V is TRBV5-1 and J is TRBJ1-1; TRBD1 matches at 7 bases. The CDR3 runs to 14 residues. CDR1 is SGHRS and CDR2 is YFSETQ in the germline V gene. V was pared by 5 bases and J by 0 bases, with 4 bases of the junction left unmatched. CDR3: CASRSGTVNTEAFF. In nucleotides, the CDR3 is TGCGCCAGCAGGTCCGGGACAGTGAACACTGAAGCTTTCTTT.

This clonotype has only a few counts. The chain recombines TRBV2 with TRBJ2-7; D not resolved. The CDR3 loop spans 13 amino acids. V was cut by 5 bases and J by 6 bases, with 14 bases left in between. Germline CDR1 SNHLY, CDR2 FYNNEI. The CDR3 loop is CASSFMTGGEQYF. CDR3 coding DNA: TGTGCCAGCAGTTTTATGACTGGTGGCGAGCAGTACTTC.

In its sample, this clonotype was seen a few times. The V and J genes are TRBV7-9 and TRBJ1-4; D uncertain. Per the germline V gene, CDR1 is SEHNR and CDR2 is FQNEAQ (reference sequence). V gave up 6 bases and J gave up 8 bases, with 10 bases separating them. This CDR3 comprises 12 residues. CDR3 DNA sequence: TGTGCCAGCAGTCCCCAAGGCGAAAAACTGTTTTTT. This translates into CASSPQGEKLFF.

This clonotype was seen repeatedly, ten times or more. V gene TRBV4-3 combines with J gene TRBJ1-1, with D unresolved. Germline V lookup: CDR1 LGHNA, CDR2 YSLEER. V was clipped by 1 base and J by 1 base, with 13 bases between them. This CDR3 comprises 16 residues. The DNA of the CDR3 is TGCGCCAGCAGCCAAGTGGGGTGGACGGCGAACACTGAAGCTTTCTTT. Amino acid sequence: CASSQVGWTANTEAFF.

The rearrangement uses TRBV7-3 and TRBJ1-1; D is uncertain. Germline assignment: CDR1 SGHTA and CDR2 FQGTGA. V lost 0 bases and J lost 3, with 5 bases in between. This CDR3 is built from 13 residues. The CDR3 region has the DNA TGTGCCAGCAGCTTAACAGGCTACACTGAAGCTTTCTTT. It translates to CASSLTGYTEAFF.

This CDR3 is CSVDGEPDRGLSYDYGYTF. Written as DNA, the CDR3 is TGCAGCGTTGATGGCGAACCGGACAGGGGGCTGAGTTACGACTATGGCTACACCTTC. The rearrangement links TRBV29-1 to TRBJ1-2; 11 bases fit TRBD1. V lost 3 bases and J lost 3; bases outside the gene matches: 18. CDR1 SQVTM and CDR2 ANQGSEA come from the germline V gene. This CDR3 has 19 residues. Combining the CDR3 with reference TRBV29-1 and TRBJ1-2 gives the whole variable domain SAVISQKPSRDICQRGTSLTIQCQVDSQVTMMFWYRQQPGQSLTLIATANQGSEATYESGFVIDKFPISRPNLTFSTLTVSNMSPEDSSIYLCSVDGEPDRGLSYDYGYTFGSGTRLTVV.

This clonotype came up a few times. The rearrangement links TRBV20-1 to TRBJ2-7, with D perhaps given as TRBD1 or TRBD2 (5 bases each). Germline loops: CDR1 DFQATT, CDR2 SNEGSKA (reference sequence). V lost 1 base and J 3 bases, leaving 19 bases between the germline ends. CDR3 size: 16 residues. The CDR3 is CSARGWNGTPYYEQYF. CDR3 bases: TGCAGTGCTAGAGGATGGAATGGGACGCCATACTACGAGCAGTACTTC.

The rearrangement uses TRBV7-2 and TRBJ1-1, with TRBD1 matching 7 bases. This CDR3 region has 14 residues. V shed 5 bases and J 9 bases; nucleotides not matched to a gene: 12. CDR1 is SGHTA and CDR2 is FQGNSA in the germline V gene. The DNA for the CDR3 is TGTGCCAGCAGCCTCCGGGACAGCAAACCTAAAGCTTTCTTT. It specifies CASSLRDSKPKAFF.

In this sample, this clonotype turned up a few times. The gene calls are TRBV28 and TRBJ1-2; no firm D call. CDR3 length: 14 residues. In germline, CDR1 is MDHEN, CDR2 SYDVKM. V lost 3 bases and J lost 8, with 16 bases in between. The CDR3 is CASSFGIAYQGYTF. The DNA of the CDR3 is TGTGCCAGCAGTTTTGGAATTGCCTACCAAGGCTACACCTTC.

The rearrangement uses TRBV27 and TRBJ1-6; D perhaps matches TRBD1 (5 bases). V was trimmed by 3 bases and J by 14 bases, leaving 17 bases between them. The CDR3 has 14 amino acids. CDR1 and CDR2 from the germline V gene are MNHEY and SMNVEV (reference sequence). The CDR3 DNA reads as TGTGCCAGCAGTTTGGCAGCCAGGGCGGGGTCCCTCCACTTT. It yields the protein CASSLAARAGSLHF.

The V call is TRBV5-1, the J call TRBJ2-1; 7 bases are a match to TRBD2. With V trimmed by 5 bases and J by 2 bases, 10 bases remained unmatched. CDR1 SGHRS and CDR2 YFSETQ come from the germline V gene. This CDR3 is built from 16 residues. The DNA of the CDR3 is TGCGCCAGCAGTGAGGGTCCCGGGACTACCTACAATGAGCAGTTCTTC. It is translated as CASSEGPGTTYNEQFF.

This clonotype has just a few counts. The chain carries TRBV20-1 and TRBJ2-1; D is possibly TRBD1 (5 bases). CDR1 DFQATT and CDR2 SNEGSKA come from the germline V gene (reference sequence). V was clipped by 0 bases and J by 3 bases, with 21 bases between them. The CDR3 has 18 amino acids. Here the CDR3 DNA reads TGCAGTGCTAGAGAACTACCACAGGTCAATTTAAACTACAATGAGCAGTTCTTC. It encodes CSARELPQVNLNYNEQFF.

V gene TRBV3-1 combines with J gene TRBJ2-7; 11 bases fit TRBD2. CDR3 length: 17 amino acids. V trimming: 1 base; J trimming: 3 bases; junction bases outside the gene matches: 8. CDR1 and CDR2 (germline): LGHDT, YNNKEL (reference sequence). Here the CDR3 reads CASSQARLAGLHYEQYF. The CDR3 bases are TGTGCCAGCAGCCAAGCCCGACTAGCGGGACTACACTACGAGCAGTACTTC.

Only a few counts were recorded for this clonotype. The chain couples TRBV5-1 to TRBJ2-1, with 10 bases that match TRBD2. The CDR3 runs 16 residues. Trimming cost V 3 bases and J 5 bases; bases outside gene matches: 8. Germline CDR1 and CDR2: SGHRS and YFSETQ. This CDR3 reads CASSSLLAGANNEQFF. Here the CDR3 DNA reads TGCGCCAGCAGCTCTCTTCTAGCGGGGGCGAACAATGAGCAGTTCTTC. The complete variable domain, with remaining parts taken from reference TRBV5-1 and TRBJ2-1, reads KAGVTQTPRYLIKTRGQQVTLSCSPISGHRSVSWYQQTPGQGLQFLFEYFSETQRNKGNFPGRFSGRQFSNSRSEMNVSTLELGDSALYLCASSSLLAGANNEQFFGPGTRLTVL.

V usage is TRBV5-1 and J usage is TRBJ2-1; D is unresolved. Trimming pared 3 bases from V and 9 bases from J, leaving 13 bases between. The CDR3 totals 13 residues. Germline CDR1 is SGHRS and CDR2 is YFSETQ. DNA for the CDR3: TGCGCCAGCAGCTCCGGCCCGCGGACTGAGCAGTTCTTC. Its translation is CASSSGPRTEQFF.

This chain joins TRBV5-5 and TRBJ1-5; D unclear. The CDR3 is 15 residues long. Germline-derived CDR1 and CDR2 are SGHKS and YYEKEE (reference sequence). The germline V and J ends were trimmed by 0 bases and 3 bases, with 10 bases remaining between them. CDR3 in DNA: TGTGCCAGCAGCTTGGATCAGGTGGACAATCAGCCCCAGCATTTT. Protein sequence: CASSLDQVDNQPQHF.

This clonotype came up a few times. This rearrangement joins TRBV6-2 or TRBV6-3 to TRBJ1-5; a possible D gene is TRBD1 (5 bases). This CDR3 is 14 amino acids long. V was shortened by 8 bases and J by 0 bases, with 11 bases between the two germline ends. Germline lookup yields CDR1 MNHEY and CDR2 SVGEGT. This CDR3 reads CASGDGRSNQPQHF. CDR3 nucleotide sequence: TGTGCCAGCGGGGACGGACGTAGCAATCAGCCCCAGCATTTT.

This clonotype appeared many times. This sequence joins TRBV12-3 or TRBV12-4 and TRBJ1-4, with D tentatively TRBD1 (5 bases). The CDR3 totals 14 residues. Trimming took 3 bases from V and 3 from J, leaving 8 bases between them. The CDR3 coding sequence is TGTGCCAGCAGTTTTGACAGCTCTAATGAAAAACTGTTTTTT. It is translated as CASSFDSSNEKLFF.

V is TRBV12-3 or TRBV12-4 and J is TRBJ2-7; no firm D call. This CDR3 has 16 residues. V was cut by 1 base and J by 5 bases, with 18 bases left in between. The CDR3, as DNA: TGTGCCAGCAGTTTAGAGAGTAGAACCCTTTCTGACGAGCAGTACTTC. Translating gives CASSLESRTLSDEQYF.

A few counts support this clonotype. In DNA form, the CDR3 reads TGCAGTGCCATGACTGGACAGTACGAGCAGTACTTC. It translates to CSAMTGQYEQYF. The genes are TRBV20-1 and TRBJ2-7; a possible D gene is TRBD1 (6 bases). Germline CDR1 DFQATT, CDR2 SNEGSKA (reference sequence). Between the trimmed V and J ends, which lost 6 bases and 4 bases, there was a span of 13 bases. This CDR3 has 12 residues.

The chain links TRBV7-2 to TRBJ1-2; no reliable D call. V lost 2 bases to trimming and J lost 8 bases, with 12 bases between them. Germline loops: CDR1 SGHTA, CDR2 FQGNSA. The CDR3 loop spans 13 amino acids. The chain's CDR3 is CASSLLRKEGYTF. CDR3 DNA: TGTGCCAGCAGCTTACTACGGAAGGAGGGCTACACCTTC.

The V gene is TRBV6-5, the J gene TRBJ2-3, with 14 bases lining up with TRBD2. Germline CDR1 MNHEY, CDR2 SVGAGI. The CDR3 is 18 residues long. J was trimmed by 1 base and V by 0 bases; bases with no gene match: 3. The CDR3 protein is CASSYSAGLAGGTDTQYF. CDR3 in DNA: TGTGCCAGCAGTTACTCGGCGGGACTAGCGGGGGGCACAGATACGCAGTATTTT.

This clonotype was recorded many times. The chain is built from TRBV5-1 and TRBJ1-5, with D possibly matching TRBD1 (6 bases). This CDR3 spans 15 amino acids. Germline V gene data show CDR1 as SGHRS and CDR2 as YFSETQ. Trimming stripped 0 bases from V and 4 bases from J, with 11 bases between. The CDR3 spells CASSLEGQGNQPQHF. CDR3 coding DNA: TGCGCCAGCAGCTTGGAAGGCCAGGGGAATCAGCCCCAGCATTTT. The whole variable domain, filled in from reference TRBV5-1 and TRBJ1-5, reads KAGVTQTPRYLIKTRGQQVTLSCSPISGHRSVSWYQQTPGQGLQFLFEYFSETQRNKGNFPGRFSGRQFSNSRSEMNVSTLELGDSALYLCASSLEGQGNQPQHFGDGTRLSIL.

This clonotype was detected only a few times. The chain joins TRBV12-5 to TRBJ1-5, with a tentative D call TRBD1 (6 bases). Germline-derived CDR1 and CDR2 are LGHNT and FRNRAP. This CDR3 has 19 amino acids. V dropped 2 bases and J dropped 0 bases, with 20 bases sitting between them. This CDR3 reads CASGLLLQGLMGSNQPQHF. Written as DNA, the CDR3 is TGTGCTAGTGGTTTGCTTCTACAGGGACTAATGGGTAGCAATCAGCCCCAGCATTTT.